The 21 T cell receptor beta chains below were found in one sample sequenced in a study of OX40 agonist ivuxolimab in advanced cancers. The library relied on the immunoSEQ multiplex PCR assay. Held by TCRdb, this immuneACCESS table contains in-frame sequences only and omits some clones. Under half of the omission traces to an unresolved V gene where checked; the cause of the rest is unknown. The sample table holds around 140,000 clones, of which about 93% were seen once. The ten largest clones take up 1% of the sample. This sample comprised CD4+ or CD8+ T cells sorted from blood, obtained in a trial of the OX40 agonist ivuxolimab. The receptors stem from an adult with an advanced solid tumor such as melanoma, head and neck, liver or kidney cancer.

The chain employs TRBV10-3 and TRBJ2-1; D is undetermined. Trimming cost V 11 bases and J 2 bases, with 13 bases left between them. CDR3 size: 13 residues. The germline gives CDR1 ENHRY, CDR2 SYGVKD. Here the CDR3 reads CAARQEPYNEQFF. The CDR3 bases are TGTGCCGCCCGACAAGAACCCTACAATGAGCAGTTCTTC.

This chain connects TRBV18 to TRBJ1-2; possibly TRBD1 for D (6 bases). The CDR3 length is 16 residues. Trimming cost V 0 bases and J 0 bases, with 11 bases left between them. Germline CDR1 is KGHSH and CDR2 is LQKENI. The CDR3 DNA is TGTGCCAGCTCACCACCGAGTGGGGGCACTAACTATGGCTACACCTTC. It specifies CASSPPSGGTNYGYTF.

The CDR3 spells CASSSLSQRGGEQFF. As DNA, the CDR3 is TGTGCCAGCAGTTCTTTAAGCCAGCGGGGCGGAGAGCAGTTCTTC. The chain recombines TRBV28 with TRBJ2-1; TRBD2 aligns across 7 bases. With 4 bases clipped from V and 10 bases from J, the junction kept 13 bases outside the gene matches. This CDR3 contains 15 residues. Germline V gene lookup returns CDR1 MDHEN and CDR2 SYDVKM.

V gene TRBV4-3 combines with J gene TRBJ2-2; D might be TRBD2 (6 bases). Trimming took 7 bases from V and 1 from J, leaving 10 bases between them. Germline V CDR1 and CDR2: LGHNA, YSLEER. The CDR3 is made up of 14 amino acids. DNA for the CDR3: TGCGCCAGCAACTCGCGGGAGAACACCGGGGAGCTGTTTTTT. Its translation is CASNSRENTGELFF.

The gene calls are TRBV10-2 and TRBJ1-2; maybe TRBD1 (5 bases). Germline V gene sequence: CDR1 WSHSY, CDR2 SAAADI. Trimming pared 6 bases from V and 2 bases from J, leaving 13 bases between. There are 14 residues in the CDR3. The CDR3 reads CASSGQSRNYGYTF. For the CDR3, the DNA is TGCGCCAGCAGCGGACAATCTCGGAACTATGGCTACACCTTC.

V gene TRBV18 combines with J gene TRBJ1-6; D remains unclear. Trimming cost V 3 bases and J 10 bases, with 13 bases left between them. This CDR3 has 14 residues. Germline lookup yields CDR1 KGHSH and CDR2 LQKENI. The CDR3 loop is CASSPEGMGSPLHF. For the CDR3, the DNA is TGTGCCAGCTCACCGGAGGGTATGGGGTCACCCCTCCACTTT.

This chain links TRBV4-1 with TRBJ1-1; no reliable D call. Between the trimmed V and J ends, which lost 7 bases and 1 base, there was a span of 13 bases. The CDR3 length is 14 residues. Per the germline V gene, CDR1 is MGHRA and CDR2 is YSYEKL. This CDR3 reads CASTPPHPNTEAFF. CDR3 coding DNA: TGCGCCAGCACCCCCCCACACCCGAACACTGAAGCTTTCTTT.

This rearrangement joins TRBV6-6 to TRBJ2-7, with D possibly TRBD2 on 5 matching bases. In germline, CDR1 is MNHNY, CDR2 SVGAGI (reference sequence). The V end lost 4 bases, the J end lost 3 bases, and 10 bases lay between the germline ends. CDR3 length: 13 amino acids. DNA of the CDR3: TGTGCCAGCAGTTCGAGGGAACACTACGAGCAGTACTTC. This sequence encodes CASSSREHYEQYF.

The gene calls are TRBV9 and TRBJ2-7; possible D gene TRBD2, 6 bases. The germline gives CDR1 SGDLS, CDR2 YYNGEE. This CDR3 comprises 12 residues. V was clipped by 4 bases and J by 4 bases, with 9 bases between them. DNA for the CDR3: TGTGCCAGCAGCCGGGACTTTTACGAGCAGTACTTC. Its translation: CASSRDFYEQYF.

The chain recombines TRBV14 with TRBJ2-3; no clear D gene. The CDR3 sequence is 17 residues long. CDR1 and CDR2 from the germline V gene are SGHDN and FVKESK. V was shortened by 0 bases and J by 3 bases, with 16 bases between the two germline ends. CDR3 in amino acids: CASSQEPALVGTDTQYF. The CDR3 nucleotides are TGTGCCAGCAGCCAAGAACCCGCCCTTGTCGGAACAGATACGCAGTATTTT. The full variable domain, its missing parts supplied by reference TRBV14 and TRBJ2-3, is EAGVTQFPSHSVIEKGQTVTLRCDPISGHDNLYWYRRVMGKEIKFLLHFVKESKQDESGMPNNRFLAERTGGTYSTLKVQPAELEDSGVYFCASSQEPALVGTDTQYFGPGTRLTVL.

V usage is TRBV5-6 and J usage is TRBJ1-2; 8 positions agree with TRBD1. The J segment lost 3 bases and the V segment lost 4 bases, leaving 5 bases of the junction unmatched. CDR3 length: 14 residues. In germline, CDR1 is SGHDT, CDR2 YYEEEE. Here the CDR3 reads CASSQTGDYYGYTF. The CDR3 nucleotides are TGTGCCAGCAGCCAGACAGGGGACTACTATGGCTACACCTTC.

The CDR3 loop reads CASSFSLTLAGAGGELFF. In DNA form, the CDR3 reads TGTGCCAGCAGCTTCAGCCTAACATTAGCGGGAGCGGGCGGGGAGCTGTTTTTT. V and J are TRBV5-6 and TRBJ2-2; 9 nucleotides match TRBD2. Germline V CDR1 and CDR2: SGHDT, YYEEEE. This CDR3 is built from 18 residues. The trim removed 2 bases at V and 7 bases at J, leaving 15 bases unmatched. Supplemented by reference TRBV5-6 and TRBJ2-2, the full variable domain reads DAGVTQSPTHLIKTRGQQVTLRCSPKSGHDTVSWYQQALGQGPQFIFQYYEEEERQRGNFPDRFSGHQFPNYSSELNVNALLLGDSALYLCASSFSLTLAGAGGELFFGEGSRLTVL.

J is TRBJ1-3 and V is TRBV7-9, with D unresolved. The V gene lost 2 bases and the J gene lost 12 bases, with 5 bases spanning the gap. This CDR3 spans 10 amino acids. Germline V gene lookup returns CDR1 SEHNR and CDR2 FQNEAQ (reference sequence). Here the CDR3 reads CASSLRDIYF. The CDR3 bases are TGTGCCAGCAGCTTAAGGGACATATATTTT.

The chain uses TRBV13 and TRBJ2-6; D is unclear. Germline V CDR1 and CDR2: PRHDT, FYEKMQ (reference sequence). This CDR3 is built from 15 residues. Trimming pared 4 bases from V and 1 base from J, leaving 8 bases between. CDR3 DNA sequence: TGTGCCAGCAGCTCGTATTTATCTGGGGCCAACGTCCTGACTTTC. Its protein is CASSSYLSGANVLTF.

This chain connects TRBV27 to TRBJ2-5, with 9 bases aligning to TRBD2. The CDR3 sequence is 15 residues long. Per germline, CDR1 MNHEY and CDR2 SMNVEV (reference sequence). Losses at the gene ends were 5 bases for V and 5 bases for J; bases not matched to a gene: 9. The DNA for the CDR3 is TGTGCCAGCAGTCCGCAGGGACTAGCCCGGGAGACCCAGTACTTC. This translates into CASSPQGLARETQYF.

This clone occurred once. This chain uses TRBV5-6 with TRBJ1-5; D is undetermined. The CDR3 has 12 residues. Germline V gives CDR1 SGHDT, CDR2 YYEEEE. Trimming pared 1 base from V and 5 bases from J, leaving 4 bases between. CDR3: CASSLRDQPQHF. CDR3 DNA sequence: TGTGCCAGCAGCTTGAGGGATCAGCCCCAGCATTTT.

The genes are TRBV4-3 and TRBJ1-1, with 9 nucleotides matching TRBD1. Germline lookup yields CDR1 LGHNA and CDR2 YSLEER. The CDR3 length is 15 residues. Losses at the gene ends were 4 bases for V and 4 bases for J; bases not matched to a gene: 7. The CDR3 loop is CASSPGTGTRTEAFF. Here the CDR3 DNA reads TGCGCCAGCAGCCCCGGGACAGGGACGCGCACTGAAGCTTTCTTT.

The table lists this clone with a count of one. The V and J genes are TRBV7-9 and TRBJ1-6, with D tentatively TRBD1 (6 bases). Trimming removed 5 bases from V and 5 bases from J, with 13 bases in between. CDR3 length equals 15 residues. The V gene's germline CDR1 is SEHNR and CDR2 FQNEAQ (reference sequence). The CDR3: CASSPTDSNNSPLHF. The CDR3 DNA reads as TGTGCCAGCAGCCCGACGGACAGTAATAATTCACCCCTCCACTTT.

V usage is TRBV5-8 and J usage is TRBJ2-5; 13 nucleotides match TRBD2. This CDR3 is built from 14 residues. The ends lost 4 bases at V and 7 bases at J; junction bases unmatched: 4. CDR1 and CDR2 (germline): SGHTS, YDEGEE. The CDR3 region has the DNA TGTGCCAGCAGCCCGGGACTAGCGGGACGGACCCAGTACTTC. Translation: CASSPGLAGRTQYF.

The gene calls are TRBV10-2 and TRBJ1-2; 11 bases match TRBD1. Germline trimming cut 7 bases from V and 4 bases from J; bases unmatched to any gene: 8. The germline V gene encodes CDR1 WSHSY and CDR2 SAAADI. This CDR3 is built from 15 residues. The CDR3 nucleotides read TGCGCCAGCAACCGGGACAGGGGGGGACTCTATGGCTACACCTTC. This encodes CASNRDRGGLYGYTF.

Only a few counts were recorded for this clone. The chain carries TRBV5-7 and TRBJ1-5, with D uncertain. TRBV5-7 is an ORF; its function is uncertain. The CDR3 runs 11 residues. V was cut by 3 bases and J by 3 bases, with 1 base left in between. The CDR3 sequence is CASSYNQPQHF. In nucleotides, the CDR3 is TGTGCCAGCAGCTACAATCAGCCCCAGCATTTT.